The TCR beta chain under discussion was sequenced for a study of shared clonotypes between healthy human individuals. This clone has only one observation. Looked up from germline, CDR1 is LGHNA and CDR2 is YNFKEQ. With 0 bases clipped from V and 5 bases from J, the junction kept 6 bases outside the gene matches. The CDR3 length is 15 residues. Clones were sequenced by immunoSEQ multiplex PCR, and TCRdb holds only the in-frame ones, with some missing. The sample holds some 2,500,000 clones; roughly 93% are singletons and the top ten take 0.36%. The rearrangement links TRBV4-2 to TRBJ1-1; 7 bases fit TRBD1. The source is a man younger than 35 in good health. Some clones in this sample may be carry-over from other donors' samples. Sequences were obtained from naive CD4+ T cells from PBMCs. Subset noted: CD45RA+ positively selected. Here the CDR3 reads CASSQDPQGETEAFF. The CDR3 coding sequence is TGTGCCAGCAGCCAAGATCCTCAGGGGGAGACTGAAGCTTTCTTT.